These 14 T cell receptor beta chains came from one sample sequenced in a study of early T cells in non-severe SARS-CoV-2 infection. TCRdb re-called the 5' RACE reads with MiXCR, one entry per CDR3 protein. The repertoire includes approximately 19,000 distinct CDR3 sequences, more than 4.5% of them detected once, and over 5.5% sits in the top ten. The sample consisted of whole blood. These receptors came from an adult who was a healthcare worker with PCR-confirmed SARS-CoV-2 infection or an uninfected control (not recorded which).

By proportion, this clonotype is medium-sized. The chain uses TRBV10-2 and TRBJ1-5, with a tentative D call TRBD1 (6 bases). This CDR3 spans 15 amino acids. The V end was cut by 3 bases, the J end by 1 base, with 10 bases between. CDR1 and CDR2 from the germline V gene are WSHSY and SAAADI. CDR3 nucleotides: TGCGCCAGCAGTGAATCAGGGGTAAGCAATCAGCCCCAGCATTTT. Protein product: CASSESGVSNQPQHF.

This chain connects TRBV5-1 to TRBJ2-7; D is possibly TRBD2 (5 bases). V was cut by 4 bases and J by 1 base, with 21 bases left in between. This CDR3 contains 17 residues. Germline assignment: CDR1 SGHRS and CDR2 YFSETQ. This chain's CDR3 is CASSGLGTSRGSYEQYF. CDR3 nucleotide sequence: TGCGCCAGCAGCGGGCTGGGCACCTCTCGAGGGTCCTACGAGCAGTACTTC.

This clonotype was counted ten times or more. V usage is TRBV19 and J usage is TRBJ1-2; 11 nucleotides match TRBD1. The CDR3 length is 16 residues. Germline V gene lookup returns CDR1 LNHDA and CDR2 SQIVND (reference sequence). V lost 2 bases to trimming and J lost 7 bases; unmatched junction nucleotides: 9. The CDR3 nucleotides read TGTGCCAGTAGTATACCGGGACAGGGGGAAGTTCGTGGCTACACCTTC. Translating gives CASSIPGQGEVRGYTF.

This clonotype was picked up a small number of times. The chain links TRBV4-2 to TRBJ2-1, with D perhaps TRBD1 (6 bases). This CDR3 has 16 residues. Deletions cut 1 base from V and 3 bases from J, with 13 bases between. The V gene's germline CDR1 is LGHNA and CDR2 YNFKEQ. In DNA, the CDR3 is TGTGCCAGCAGCCAAGGGACAGCAAACCTCTACAATGAGCAGTTCTTC. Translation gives CASSQGTANLYNEQFF.

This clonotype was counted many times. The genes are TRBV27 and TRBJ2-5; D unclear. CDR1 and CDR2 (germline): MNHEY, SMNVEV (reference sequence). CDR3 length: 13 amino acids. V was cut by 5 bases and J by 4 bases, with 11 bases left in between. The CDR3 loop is CASSPPDLETQYF. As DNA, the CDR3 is TGTGCCAGCAGTCCCCCCGATTTAGAGACCCAGTACTTC.

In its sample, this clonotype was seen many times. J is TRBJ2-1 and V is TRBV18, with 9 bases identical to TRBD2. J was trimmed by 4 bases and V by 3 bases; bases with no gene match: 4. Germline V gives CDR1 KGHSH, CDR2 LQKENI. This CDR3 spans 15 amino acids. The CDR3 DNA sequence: TGTGCCAGCTCACCGGGACTAGCACAGTACAATGAGCAGTTCTTC. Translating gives CASSPGLAQYNEQFF.

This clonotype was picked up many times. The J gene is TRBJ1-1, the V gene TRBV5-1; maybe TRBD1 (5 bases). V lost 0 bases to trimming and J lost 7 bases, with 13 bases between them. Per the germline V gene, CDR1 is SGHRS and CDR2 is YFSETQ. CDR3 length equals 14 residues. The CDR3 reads CASSLASGQSEAFF. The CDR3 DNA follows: TGCGCCAGCAGCTTGGCTTCAGGGCAGAGTGAAGCTTTCTTT.

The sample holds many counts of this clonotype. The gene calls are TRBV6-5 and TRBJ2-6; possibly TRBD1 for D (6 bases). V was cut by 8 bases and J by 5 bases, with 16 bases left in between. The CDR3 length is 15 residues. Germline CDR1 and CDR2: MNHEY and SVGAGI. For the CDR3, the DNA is TGTGCCAGCCGCTGGGGGCTAGATAGGGCCAACGTCCTGACTTTC. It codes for CASRWGLDRANVLTF.

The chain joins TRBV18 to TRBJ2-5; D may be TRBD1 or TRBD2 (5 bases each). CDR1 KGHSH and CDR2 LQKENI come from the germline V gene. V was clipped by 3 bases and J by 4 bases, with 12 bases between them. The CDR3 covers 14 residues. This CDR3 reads CASSPPSGRETQYF. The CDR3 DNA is TGTGCCAGCTCACCGCCATCGGGGCGAGAGACCCAGTACTTC.

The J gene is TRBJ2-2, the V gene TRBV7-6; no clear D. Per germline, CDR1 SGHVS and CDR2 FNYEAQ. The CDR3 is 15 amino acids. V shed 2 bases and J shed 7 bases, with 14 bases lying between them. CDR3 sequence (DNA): TGTGCCAGCAGCTTATTCGGGCCCCAAAGCGGGGAGCTGTTTTTT. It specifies CASSLFGPQSGELFF. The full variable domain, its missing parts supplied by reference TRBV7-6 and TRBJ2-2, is GAGVSQSPRYKVTKRGQDVALRCDPISGHVSLYWYRQALGQGPEFLTYFNYEAQQDKSGLPNDRFSAERPEGSISTLTIQRTEQRDSAMYRCASSLFGPQSGELFFGEGSRLTVL.

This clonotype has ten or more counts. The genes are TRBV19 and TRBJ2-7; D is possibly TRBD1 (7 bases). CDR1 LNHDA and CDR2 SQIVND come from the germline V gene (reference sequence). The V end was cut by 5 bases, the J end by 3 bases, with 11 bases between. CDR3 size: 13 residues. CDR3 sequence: CASSLRDSYEQYF. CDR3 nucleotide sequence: TGTGCCAGTAGTCTGCGGGACAGCTACGAGCAGTACTTC. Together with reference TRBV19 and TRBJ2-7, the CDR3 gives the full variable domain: DGGITQSPKYLFRKEGQNVTLSCEQNLNHDAMYWYRQDPGQGLRLIYYSQIVNDFQKGDIAEGYSVSREKKESFPLTVTSAQKNPTAFYLCASSLRDSYEQYFGPGTRLTVT.

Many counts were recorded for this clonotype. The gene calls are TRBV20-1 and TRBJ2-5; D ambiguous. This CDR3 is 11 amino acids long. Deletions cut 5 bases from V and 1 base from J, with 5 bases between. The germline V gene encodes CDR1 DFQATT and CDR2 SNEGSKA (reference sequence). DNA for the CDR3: TGCAGTGCTGGGCCCCAAGAGACCCAGTACTTC. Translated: CSAGPQETQYF.

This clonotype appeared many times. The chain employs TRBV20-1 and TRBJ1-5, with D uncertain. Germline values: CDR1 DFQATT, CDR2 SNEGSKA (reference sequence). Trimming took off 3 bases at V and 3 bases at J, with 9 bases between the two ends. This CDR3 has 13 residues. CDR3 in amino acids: CSASSRLNQPQHF. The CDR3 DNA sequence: TGCAGTGCTAGTAGCAGGCTCAATCAGCCCCAGCATTTT.

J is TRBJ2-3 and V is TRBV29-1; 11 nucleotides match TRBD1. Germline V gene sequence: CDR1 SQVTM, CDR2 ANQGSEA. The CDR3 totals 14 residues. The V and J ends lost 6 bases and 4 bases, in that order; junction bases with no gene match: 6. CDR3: CSVLAGQGADTQYF. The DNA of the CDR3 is TGCAGCGTCCTAGCGGGACAGGGGGCAGATACGCAGTATTTT.